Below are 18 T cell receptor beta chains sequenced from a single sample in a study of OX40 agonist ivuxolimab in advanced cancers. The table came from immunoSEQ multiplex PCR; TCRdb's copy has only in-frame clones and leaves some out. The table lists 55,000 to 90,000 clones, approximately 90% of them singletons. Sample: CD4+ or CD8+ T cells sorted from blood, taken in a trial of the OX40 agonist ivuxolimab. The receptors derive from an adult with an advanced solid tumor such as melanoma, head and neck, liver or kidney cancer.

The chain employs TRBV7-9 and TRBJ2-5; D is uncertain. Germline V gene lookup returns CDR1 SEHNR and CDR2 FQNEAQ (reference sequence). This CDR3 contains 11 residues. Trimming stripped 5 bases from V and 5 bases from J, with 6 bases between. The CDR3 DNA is TGTGCCAGCAGCCAGCAGGAGACCCAGTACTTC. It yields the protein CASSQQETQYF. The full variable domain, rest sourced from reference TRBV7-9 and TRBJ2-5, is DTGVSQNPRHKITKRGQNVTFRCDPISEHNRLYWYRQTLGQGPEFLTYFQNEAQLEKSRLLSDRFSAERPKGSFSTLEIQRTEQGDSAMYLCASSQQETQYFGPGTRLLVL.

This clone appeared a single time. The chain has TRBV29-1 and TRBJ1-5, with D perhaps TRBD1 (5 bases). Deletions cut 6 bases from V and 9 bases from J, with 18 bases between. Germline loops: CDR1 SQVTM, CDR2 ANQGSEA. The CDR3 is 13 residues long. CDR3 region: CSVSVDGGSPQHF. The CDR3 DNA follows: TGCAGCGTCAGTGTAGATGGGGGATCGCCCCAGCATTTT.

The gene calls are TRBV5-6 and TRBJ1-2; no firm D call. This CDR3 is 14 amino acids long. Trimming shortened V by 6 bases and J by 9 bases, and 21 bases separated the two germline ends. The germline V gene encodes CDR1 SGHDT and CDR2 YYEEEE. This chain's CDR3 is CASTLYEEVVRYTF. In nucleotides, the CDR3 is TGTGCCAGCACCCTCTATGAGGAAGTCGTACGCTACACCTTC.

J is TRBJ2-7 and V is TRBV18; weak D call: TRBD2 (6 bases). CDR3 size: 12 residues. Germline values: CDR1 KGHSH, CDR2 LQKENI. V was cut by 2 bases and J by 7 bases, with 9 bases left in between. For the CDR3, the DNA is TGTGCCAGCTCACCAGACGGGGGTGAGCAGTACTTC. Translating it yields CASSPDGGEQYF.

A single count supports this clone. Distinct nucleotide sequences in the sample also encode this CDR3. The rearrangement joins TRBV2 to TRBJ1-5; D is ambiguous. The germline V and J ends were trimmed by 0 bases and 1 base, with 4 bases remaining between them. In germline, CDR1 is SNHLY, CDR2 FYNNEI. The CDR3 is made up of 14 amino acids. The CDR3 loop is CASSEAPSNQPQHF. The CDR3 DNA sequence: TGTGCCAGCAGTGAAGCGCCGAGCAATCAGCCCCAGCATTTT.

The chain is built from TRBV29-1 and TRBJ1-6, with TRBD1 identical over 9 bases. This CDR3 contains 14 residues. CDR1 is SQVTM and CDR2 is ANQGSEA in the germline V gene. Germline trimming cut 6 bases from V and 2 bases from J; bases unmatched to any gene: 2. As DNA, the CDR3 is TGCAGCGTGGGGGACAGGGCCTATAATTCACCCCTCCACTTT. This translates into CSVGDRAYNSPLHF.

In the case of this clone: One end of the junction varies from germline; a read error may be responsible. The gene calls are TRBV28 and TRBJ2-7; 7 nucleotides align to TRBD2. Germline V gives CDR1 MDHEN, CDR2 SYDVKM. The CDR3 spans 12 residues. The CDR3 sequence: CASSLLGGTPDF. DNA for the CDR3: TGTGCCAGCAGTTTATTGGGGGGGACCCCAGACTTC.

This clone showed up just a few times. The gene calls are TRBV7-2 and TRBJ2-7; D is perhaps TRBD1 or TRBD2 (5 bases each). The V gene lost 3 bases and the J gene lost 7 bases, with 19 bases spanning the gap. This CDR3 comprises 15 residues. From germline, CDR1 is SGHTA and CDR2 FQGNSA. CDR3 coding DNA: TGTGCCAGCAGCTTGGGGCGGCATCCCTCGGGGGAGCAGTACTTC. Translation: CASSLGRHPSGEQYF.

CDR3 amino acids: CASSSYEDSGNTIYF. The DNA of the CDR3 is TGTGCCAGCAGTTCTTATGAAGACTCTGGAAACACCATATATTTT. This rearrangement joins TRBV6-5 to TRBJ1-3; D call uncertain. The CDR3 extends over 15 amino acids. The V end was cut by 4 bases, the J end by 0 bases, with 10 bases between. The germline V gene encodes CDR1 MNHEY and CDR2 SVGAGI.

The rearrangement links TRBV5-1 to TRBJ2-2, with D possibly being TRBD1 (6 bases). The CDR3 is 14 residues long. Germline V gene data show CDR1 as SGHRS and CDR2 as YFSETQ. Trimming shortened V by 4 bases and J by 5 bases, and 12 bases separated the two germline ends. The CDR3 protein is CASSPGHSTGELFF. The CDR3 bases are TGCGCCAGCAGCCCGGGACATTCAACCGGGGAGCTGTTTTTT.

CDR3 sequence (DNA): TGCGCCAGCAGCTCCCTGCCGCCAGGGAGTAATGAAAAACTGTTTTTT. Its protein product is CASSSLPPGSNEKLFF. V usage is TRBV5-1 and J usage is TRBJ1-4, with D possibly being TRBD1 (5 bases). The CDR3 covers 16 residues. V lost 3 bases, J lost 4 bases, and 16 bases lay in between. Germline loops: CDR1 SGHRS, CDR2 YFSETQ. Full variable domain (remainder filled in from reference TRBV5-1 and TRBJ1-4): KAGVTQTPRYLIKTRGQQVTLSCSPISGHRSVSWYQQTPGQGLQFLFEYFSETQRNKGNFPGRFSGRQFSNSRSEMNVSTLELGDSALYLCASSSLPPGSNEKLFFGSGTQLSVL.

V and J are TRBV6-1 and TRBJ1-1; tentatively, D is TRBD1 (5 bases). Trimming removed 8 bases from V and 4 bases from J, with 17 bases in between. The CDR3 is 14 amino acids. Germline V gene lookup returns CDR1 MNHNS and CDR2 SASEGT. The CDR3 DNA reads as TGTGCCAGCTCACCCAGCGGGGGGAGCACTGAAGCTTTCTTT. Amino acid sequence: CASSPSGGSTEAFF.

The CDR3 sequence: CASSHDSTDTQYF. The CDR3 DNA reads TGCGCCAGCAGCCACGACTCCACAGATACGCAGTATTTT. The genes are TRBV5-1 and TRBJ2-3; D is unresolved. With 4 bases removed from V and 2 bases from J, the gap between germline ends came to 8 bases. Per the germline V gene, CDR1 is SGHRS and CDR2 is YFSETQ. The CDR3 is 13 amino acids.

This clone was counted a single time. The CDR3 nucleotides read TGTGCTACGAAGGGTAGGACGAATTCACCCCTCCACTTT. This codes for CATKGRTNSPLHF. The chain carries TRBV7-2 and TRBJ1-6; D call uncertain. CDR1 and CDR2 from the germline V gene are SGHTA and FQGNSA. CDR3 size: 13 residues.

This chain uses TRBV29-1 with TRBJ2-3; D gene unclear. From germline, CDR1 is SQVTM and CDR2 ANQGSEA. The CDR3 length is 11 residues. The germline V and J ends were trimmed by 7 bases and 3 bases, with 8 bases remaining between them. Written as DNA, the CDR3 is TGCAGCGCATGCCTAACAGATACGCAGTATTTT. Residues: CSACLTDTQYF.

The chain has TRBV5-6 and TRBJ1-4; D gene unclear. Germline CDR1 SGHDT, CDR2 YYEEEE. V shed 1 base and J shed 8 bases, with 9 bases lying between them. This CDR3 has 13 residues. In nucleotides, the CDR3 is TGTGCCAGCAGCTTGAAGGCAGCCGAAAAACTGTTTTTT. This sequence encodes CASSLKAAEKLFF.

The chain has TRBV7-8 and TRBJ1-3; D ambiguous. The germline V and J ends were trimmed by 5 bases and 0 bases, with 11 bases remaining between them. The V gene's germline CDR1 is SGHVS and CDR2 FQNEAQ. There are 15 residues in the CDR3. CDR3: CASSPGLSSGNTIYF. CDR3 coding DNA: TGTGCCAGCAGCCCGGGTCTCAGCTCTGGAAACACCATATATTTT. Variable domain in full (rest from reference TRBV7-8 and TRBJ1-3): GAGVSQSPRYKVAKRGQDVALRCDPISGHVSLFWYQQALGQGPEFLTYFQNEAQLDKSGLPSDRFFAERPEGSVSTLKIQRTQQEDSAVYLCASSPGLSSGNTIYFGEGSWLTVV.

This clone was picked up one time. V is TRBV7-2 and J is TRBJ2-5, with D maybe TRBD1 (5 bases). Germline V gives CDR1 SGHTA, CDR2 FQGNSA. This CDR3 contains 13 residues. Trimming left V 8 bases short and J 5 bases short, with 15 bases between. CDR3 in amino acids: CASVAGSGETQYF. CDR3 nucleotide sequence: TGTGCCAGCGTTGCCGGGTCAGGGGAGACCCAGTACTTC.